This T cell receptor beta chain was sequenced in a study of cytomegalovirus exposure and HLA in healthy donors (dated by TCRdb to the late 2010s). About the full investigation: An earlier analysis of approximately 640 of the donors reported approximately 300 Gb of sequence data and 117 million unique TCR beta sequences from 150 million to 200 million T cells. Typing coverage varied by locus: about 629-640 donors for A, B, C, DRB1 and DQB1; approximately 500 for DQA1; more than 600 for DPA1; approximately 450 for DPB1. The study aimed to test whether signatures of past pathogen exposure could be identified by cataloging public T cell receptors. HLA typing covered class I and class II loci at four-digit resolution. An early release covering approximately 600 HLA-typed donors comprised roughly 300 gigabases of sequencing data and roughly 86 million unique TCR sequences. The genetic ancestry cluster associated with self-reported Caucasian donors included over 65% of the 398 genotyped donors. Several DR-DQ haplotypes were treated as single units for association and clustering because of strong linkage in the cohort. Across approximately 420 genotyped donors of the cohort, an average of about 250,000 unique TCR beta nucleotide sequences per donor were sequenced, and 15% to 20% of those sequences were non-productive. The later analysis used no new phenotypic data to find candidate immune exposures, relying instead on TCR beta sequences and their occurrence across donors. Donor age, sex, ethnicity and CMV serostatus were compiled alongside the repertoire data. An earlier analysis of around 580 of the donors used high-throughput TCR beta sequencing to judge whether each TCR beta V gene segment behaved as functional or pseudogenic. To predict cytomegalovirus infection status, the study brought together high-throughput TCR immunosequencing, statistical association of individual TCRs with disease status, and machine learning. In addition to the first cohort of 650 to 800 subjects, a separate validation cohort of 120 different subjects was used. A later genetic analysis used genome-wide SNP genotypes for about 60% of the roughly 670 donors, treating that subset as a discovery cohort. The study profiled the T cell repertoires of 500 to 800 subjects by immunosequencing and related them to cytomegalovirus serostatus. Every repertoire in the discovery cohort had been generated on one and the same sequencing platform. In a later analysis, previously published TCR beta repertoires from 600 to 850 donors were re-analyzed and high-resolution HLA genotyping was added so that TCR occurrence patterns could be studied. Broad study findings and their caveats: Because the 87-base-pair reads could not distinguish some IMGT-functional V segments, including TRBV6-2 and TRBV6-3, those segments were excluded. Most TCR sequences were observed very rarely across donors, whereas some public TCRs were present in many individuals. For the cohort, immune exposure information was limited to CMV serostatus. V-gene and J-gene trimming of TCR beta chains was associated with a missense DCLRE1C variant in a later genetic analysis, and the association was replicated in an independent cohort. The study gave a list of under 200 TCR beta chains associated with cytomegalovirus. The classifier was reported to diagnose cytomegalovirus status with high specificity and sensitivity in both the original cohort and the validation cohort. HLA typing was unavailable for some donors at each locus, so association tests used only the typed subset. Roughly uniform sequencing depth across donors was assumed in presence/absence analyses, although this assumption may not hold. In an earlier analysis of 587 of the donors, most TCR beta V segments appeared in productive rearrangements about 87% or about 30% of the time, broadly matching IMGT annotations. A later genetic analysis reported fewer N-insertions in productive TCRs among donors in an Asian-associated ancestry cluster than the approximately 700-donor mean. When HLA alleles, especially DR and DQ, strongly co-occurred, attributing TCR associations to individual alleles was difficult. A later analysis found that TCR association rates varied across HLA loci, with DRB1 alleles showing the most associated TCRs and HLA-C alleles the fewest. Correlated functional status among segregating V segments might reflect linkage disequilibrium, but an unknown experimental factor could not be ruled out. According to a later analysis, parvovirus B19, influenza, CMV and Epstein-Barr virus appeared linked to several top co-occurrence clusters. According to a later analysis, most CMV-associated TCR beta chains appeared to be HLA-restricted, and the HLA associations seemed to be driven largely by CMV exposure. A later analysis associated roughly 17,000 TCR beta sequences with specific HLA alleles at a false discovery rate of 0.05. The cohort was sequenced for TCR beta chains only, and without alpha or paired-chain data the features that could be detected were limited. It was suggested by the authors that the approach could potentially be generalized to other disease states and immunological phenotypes. A group of highly shared sequence variants was considered likely to be a technical artifact of the sequencing pipeline. A further reported finding was that TCR beta sequences accurately predicted the HLA-A and HLA-B alleles for most subjects in the first cohort. A few of the identified cytomegalovirus-associated TCR beta chains were confirmed in vitro to be specific for cytomegalovirus antigens. In a later analysis, HLA-associated TCR beta chains were found to be more clonally expanded and to have lower generation probabilities than equally common non-associated chains. The earlier analysis of around 600 of the donors excluded some 15 rarely observed V segments, including chromosome 9 orphons, because counts were too low.

The cohort comprised around 690 healthy bone marrow donors. All cohort members were sampled while nominally healthy, although unrecorded immune exposures were likely present. The donor was CMV seropositive and belonged to the group of about 290 seropositive cohort members. A peripheral blood sample was provided by each donor, and peripheral blood mononuclear cells were used for TCR beta sequencing. The Qiagen DNeasy Blood Extraction Kit was used to extract genomic DNA from the blood cell samples. The library came from the immunoSEQ multiplex PCR assay. A mixture of 60 forward primers for TCR Vbeta segments and 13 reverse primers for TCR Jbeta segments was used in the multiplex PCR. A multiplex PCR assay on genomic DNA amplified the CDR3 region of rearranged TCR beta genes. On the Illumina HiSeq System, the amplified TCR beta libraries were sequenced as 87-base-pair reads. The authors processed their data as follows. In a later analysis, tens of millions of unique TCR beta chains were counted across the 500 to 850 repertoires, and roughly 11 million of these chains were shared by at least two donors. To remove PCR and sequencing errors, raw reads were error-corrected and collapsed into unique sequences using a nearest-neighbor algorithm that merged closely related sequences. CDR3 sequences were aligned to IMGT reference sequences to assign V, D and J gene segments. For a sequence to be retained, at least a six-nucleotide match to both a V gene segment and a J gene segment was required. Rearrangements were called productive when the CDR3 lacked stop codons and stayed in frame with V and J; all others were non-productive. Following IMGT convention, CDR3 was defined as the stretch from the second conserved V-encoded cysteine to the conserved J-encoded phenylalanine. The earlier analysis of about 590 of the donors excluded sequences that lacked an unambiguous match to a single V gene segment. An earlier analysis of approximately 590 of the donors called V segments functional above 56.7% productive rearrangements and segregating when the between-donor standard deviation exceeded 5%. A statistical classification framework was built to diagnose cytomegalovirus status from the catalog of TCR beta chain sequences. A later analysis assigned V and J genes by comparing TCR nucleotide sequences with IMGT/GENE-DB human TR gene sequences. In a later analysis, CDR3 sequences and most-parsimonious VDJ recombination scenarios were assigned using the TCRdist pipeline. In a later analysis, each TCR beta chain was defined by its CDR3 amino acid sequence together with its V-gene family, and reads without a unique V-gene family were excluded. In a later analysis, 450 to 600 highly shared, low-generation-probability nucleotide sequences were removed to address suspected cross-contamination and a sequencing artifact. For each public chain, a later analysis derived a clonal expansion index from normalized ranks of inferred template counts within each repertoire. A later analysis computed generation probabilities with a VDJ recombination model fitted to out-of-frame rearrangements, and checked the results against IGoR. In a later analysis, hypergeometric tests were used to score TCR-TCR, TCR-HLA and TCR-CMV co-occurrence, with a repertoire-size bias correction applied to TCR pairs. False discovery rates were estimated in a later analysis by permuting HLA or CMV assignments 20 times. In a later analysis, co-occurring TCRs were grouped using DBSCAN, with TCRdist sequence similarity added in when clustering inside HLA-allele-positive subsets. Co-occurrence clustering excluded repertoires with fewer than 30,000 or more than 120,000 public chains, plus five with anomalous nucleotide sharing. TCRdb mirrors the immuneACCESS table, restricted to in-frame sequences. Some clones are absent from its copies; in checked studies, under half trace to an unresolved V gene, and the reason for the others is unknown. Clonal size and the V and J genes are those of that table, whereas D and trimming came from the DNA. Recorded for this sample are about 120,000 clones; 70% to 85% of them occurred a single time. The biggest ten clones account for 4.5% to 6% of the sample.

The germline V gene (reference sequence) supplies CDR1 LNHDA and CDR2 SQIVND. Including the terminal cysteine and phenylalanine, the CDR3 comprises 14 residues. Just the 42-base CDR3 DNA is kept, in frame starting at base 1. Relative to germline, V is 4 bases shorter and J is 11 bases shorter, with 18 bases between their ends. This clone was detected a few times. Its cognate antigen has yet to be identified. Base-call qualities are not available, and no considerably larger clone is one nucleotide away. Recombination linked TRBV19 to TRBJ1-5; no D gene call is confident. This TCR derives from a man aged 18 to 29 in good health and CMV-seropositive. The sequenced sample was PBMCs. At the DNA level, the sequence is TGTGCCAGTAGTAACCCCCTGCATTGGCGGGCCCAGCATTTT. It codes for CASSNPLHWRAQHF. Here the CDR3 is joined to the reference TRBV19 and TRBJ1-5 genes, and the full variable domain is: DGGITQSPKYLFRKEGQNVTLSCEQNLNHDAMYWYRQDPGQGLRLIYYSQIVNDFQKGDIAEGYSVSREKKESFPLTVTSAQKNPTAFYLCASSNPLHWRAQHFGDGTRLSIL.